The 9 T cell receptor beta chains presented below share a single source sample, sequenced in a study of blood T cell repertoires in COVID-19. Clones were sequenced by immunoSEQ multiplex PCR, and TCRdb holds only the in-frame ones, with some missing. The table lists 150,000 or so clones, about 93% of them singletons, with 3.5% to 5% in the top ten. The sequenced sample consisted of peripheral blood. The receptors derive from a woman in her forties or fifties with acute or convalescent COVID-19.

This chain connects TRBV6-1 to TRBJ1-6; tentative D call: TRBD1 (5 bases). This CDR3 has 16 amino acids. The V gene lost 4 bases and the J gene lost 4 bases, with 14 bases spanning the gap. CDR1 is MNHNS, CDR2 SASEGT, per germline. The CDR3 sequence is CASSAQTAGYNSPLHF. CDR3 coding DNA: TGTGCCAGCAGTGCCCAGACCGCAGGGTATAATTCACCCCTCCACTTT.

J is TRBJ1-2 and V is TRBV6-5; D gene ambiguous. The germline V gene encodes CDR1 MNHEY and CDR2 SVGAGI. V dropped 7 bases and J dropped 5 bases, with 14 bases sitting between them. The CDR3 is 13 residues long. CDR3 nucleotides: TGTGCCAGCACAGGCAGCCTAAATTATGGCTACACCTTC. This encodes CASTGSLNYGYTF.

The chain carries TRBV6-5 and TRBJ1-1, with D perhaps matching TRBD1 (5 bases). The CDR3 is 13 amino acids. Germline CDR1 is MNHEY and CDR2 is SVGAGI. The V end was cut by 5 bases, the J end by 1 base, with 8 bases between. The CDR3 sequence is CASSNGQNTEAFF. In DNA form, the CDR3 reads TGTGCCAGCAGTAATGGACAGAACACTGAAGCTTTCTTT.

The chain joins TRBV9 to TRBJ1-4; possibly TRBD1 for D (5 bases). The CDR3 contains 14 residues. V lost 4 bases and J lost 5, with 12 bases in between. Germline values: CDR1 SGDLS, CDR2 YYNGEE. CDR3 sequence: CASSPATVNEKLFF. The CDR3 DNA is TGTGCCAGCAGCCCCGCGACAGTGAATGAAAAACTGTTTTTT.

The chain combines TRBV15 with TRBJ2-7; TRBD1 matches 7 bases. J was trimmed by 4 bases and V by 5 bases; bases with no gene match: 11. In germline, CDR1 is LNHNV, CDR2 YYDKDF (reference sequence). This CDR3 comprises 15 residues. The CDR3 DNA reads as TGTGCCACCAGCCCTCTGAGGGGACAGACTTACGAGCAGTACTTC. Its protein product is CATSPLRGQTYEQYF.

V is TRBV5-4 and J is TRBJ2-1; D may be TRBD2 (5 bases). This CDR3 comprises 12 residues. The V end lost 5 bases, the J end lost 5 bases, and 8 bases lay between the germline ends. Germline V lookup: CDR1 SGHNT, CDR2 YYREEE (reference sequence). CDR3 bases: TGTGCCAGCAGGACTATCAACAATGAGCAGTTCTTC. It codes for CASRTINNEQFF.

The CDR3 coding sequence is TGTGCCAGCAGTTTATGGGCGGGGGGTATCTACGAGCAGTACTTC. Its translation: CASSLWAGGIYEQYF. The chain is built from TRBV28 and TRBJ2-7, with TRBD2 identical over 8 bases. J was trimmed by 3 bases and V by 0 bases; bases with no gene match: 4. Germline V gene lookup returns CDR1 MDHEN and CDR2 SYDVKM. The CDR3 consists of 15 residues.

The rearrangement joins TRBV7-2 to TRBJ2-1; 8 bases fit TRBD2. V gave up 4 bases and J gave up 6 bases; unmatched junction bases: 8. The germline gives CDR1 SGHTA, CDR2 FQGNSA. The CDR3 spans 15 residues. Here the CDR3 DNA reads TGTGCCAGCAGCTCCCCGACTAGCGAAATCAATGAGCAGTTCTTC. This sequence encodes CASSSPTSEINEQFF.

The gene calls are TRBV27 and TRBJ2-3, with 9 bases lining up with TRBD2. CDR3 length: 18 residues. V was clipped by 2 bases and J by 4 bases; unmatched bases: 13. Germline V gives CDR1 MNHEY, CDR2 SMNVEV (reference sequence). CDR3 loop: CASSLRSRASGIADTQYF. CDR3 nucleotides: TGTGCCAGCAGTTTACGTAGTCGGGCTAGCGGGATCGCAGATACGCAGTATTTT.